Listed here are 13 T cell receptor beta chains from one sample, sequenced in a study of blood T cell repertoires in COVID-19 (dated by TCRdb to the early 2020s). The library relied on the immunoSEQ multiplex PCR assay. TCRdb carries this immuneACCESS record with in-frame sequences only. Its versions omit some clonotypes, under half of them owing to an unresolved V gene in the studies checked, with the rest unexplained. Within this sample are approximately 380,000 clones, with roughly 85% of them counted one time only. In total, the top ten clones hold around 3.4% of the sample. Material: peripheral blood. These receptors all come from a woman between 18 and 29 years old with acute or convalescent COVID-19.

In its sample, this clone was seen a few times. This sequence joins TRBV27 and TRBJ2-1; 11 bases align to TRBD2. The CDR3 covers 14 residues. V was clipped by 6 bases and J by 4 bases; unmatched bases: 2. From germline, CDR1 is MNHEY and CDR2 SMNVEV (reference sequence). CDR3 sequence reads: CASRLAGGYNEQFF. In DNA form, the CDR3 reads TGTGCCAGCAGGTTAGCGGGAGGGTACAATGAGCAGTTCTTC.

CDR3 coding DNA: TGTGCCAGCTCTATTGGGGCGACGGTCTATGGCTACACCTTC. It yields the protein CASSIGATVYGYTF. The chain has TRBV5-6 and TRBJ1-2; D possibly corresponds to TRBD1 (5 bases). The CDR3 sequence is 14 residues long. The V end was cut by 7 bases, the J end by 4 bases, with 17 bases between. Looked up from germline, CDR1 is SGHDT and CDR2 is YYEEEE.

V usage is TRBV7-8 and J usage is TRBJ1-2, with a tentative D call TRBD1 (6 bases). The length of the CDR3 is 15 residues. V was shortened by 5 bases and J by 5 bases, with 18 bases between the two germline ends. From germline, CDR1 is SGHVS and CDR2 FQNEAQ. CDR3 sequence: CASSPGGAPFYGYTF. CDR3 sequence (DNA): TGTGCCAGCAGCCCCGGGGGGGCGCCGTTTTATGGCTACACCTTC.

The chain employs TRBV2 and TRBJ1-2; D ambiguous. CDR3 length: 11 residues. V was pared by 10 bases and J by 4 bases, with 10 bases between. CDR1 is SNHLY, CDR2 FYNNEI, per germline. The CDR3 spells CATTEGYGYTF. The CDR3 DNA sequence: TGTGCCACCACGGAGGGCTATGGCTACACCTTC.

The CDR3 nucleotides read TGTGCCAGCAGCCCAATTAGGGCGGCGGGGGAGCAGTACTTC. Protein: CASSPIRAAGEQYF. V and J are TRBV16 and TRBJ2-7, with D tentatively TRBD2 (6 bases). This CDR3 contains 14 residues. Germline V gene lookup returns CDR1 KGHSY and CDR2 FQNENV. Trimming stripped 4 bases from V and 7 bases from J, with 17 bases between.

The rearrangement uses TRBV11-3 and TRBJ2-5; 7 bases map to TRBD1. The length of the CDR3 is 16 residues. The junction had 13 bases not matched to a gene; V was cut back by 3 bases and J by 6 bases. Germline V gene data show CDR1 as SGHNT and CDR2 as YENEEA. CDR3 loop: CASSFRQGPTLKTQYF. The CDR3 nucleotides read TGTGCCAGCAGCTTCCGACAGGGCCCCACCCTTAAGACCCAGTACTTC.

This chain links TRBV5-1 with TRBJ2-3, with 13 positions matching TRBD2. V trimming: 3 bases; J trimming: 8 bases; junction bases outside the gene matches: 18. The CDR3 is 19 amino acids. Germline V lookup: CDR1 SGHRS, CDR2 YFSETQ. CDR3: CASSYGKRAGTSGIGTQYF. In DNA form, the CDR3 reads TGCGCCAGCAGCTATGGGAAAAGGGCCGGGACTAGCGGGATAGGTACGCAGTATTTT.

The CDR3 loop is CASSLPAYHYNEQFF. CDR3 nucleotides: TGTGCCAGCAGTTTACCCGCCTACCATTACAATGAGCAGTTCTTC. The J gene is TRBJ2-1, the V gene TRBV28; D unresolved. This CDR3 has 15 amino acids. Germline V gives CDR1 MDHEN, CDR2 SYDVKM. With 2 bases removed from V and 4 bases from J, the gap between germline ends came to 12 bases.

The rearrangement joins TRBV5-4 to TRBJ1-3; the D gene is possibly TRBD1 (6 bases). The CDR3 has 16 residues. Germline-derived CDR1 and CDR2 are SGHNT and YYREEE (reference sequence). Trimming took off 1 base at V and 4 bases at J, with 15 bases between the two ends. The CDR3 DNA follows: TGTGCCAGCAGCTTGCGCCTCAGGGGCTCCGGAAACACCATATATTTT. This sequence encodes CASSLRLRGSGNTIYF.

This CDR3 reads CASSLGTGEVGYTF. CDR3 sequence (DNA): TGCGCCAGCAGCCTGGGGACAGGGGAGGTAGGCTACACCTTC. The chain carries TRBV5-1 and TRBJ1-2; 10 positions match TRBD1. CDR3 length: 14 amino acids. The germline CDR1 and CDR2 sequences are SGHRS and YFSETQ. V lost 4 bases to trimming and J lost 8 bases; unmatched junction nucleotides: 8.

The chain couples TRBV6-5 to TRBJ2-7, with 12 bases matching TRBD1. This CDR3 has 13 amino acids. Trimming removed 4 bases from V and 9 bases from J; junction bases left unmatched: 4. Per germline, CDR1 MNHEY and CDR2 SVGAGI. The DNA of the CDR3 is TGTGCCAGCAGTTTCCGGGACAGGGGGCCGCAGTACTTC. It encodes CASSFRDRGPQYF.

This clone was recorded only once. CDR3 nucleotides: TGCGCCAGCAGTGACGGCGGGGGCCGGAAAGGGTCACCCCTCCACTTT. Encoded protein: CASSDGGGRKGSPLHF. The chain has TRBV10-2 and TRBJ1-6; D possibly corresponds to TRBD1 (6 bases). The CDR3 is made up of 16 amino acids. V gave up 3 bases and J gave up 10 bases, with 19 bases separating them. From germline, CDR1 is WSHSY and CDR2 SAAADI.

The chain couples TRBV7-6 to TRBJ2-1; 8 positions agree with TRBD2. The CDR3 runs to 17 residues. Germline CDR1 and CDR2: SGHVS and FNYEAQ. J was trimmed by 7 bases and V by 5 bases; bases with no gene match: 16. CDR3 in amino acids: CASSPAGLREVTNEQFF. The CDR3, as DNA: TGTGCCAGCAGCCCAGCAGGGTTGCGGGAGGTCACTAATGAGCAGTTCTTC.